This T cell receptor beta chain appears in the sequencing data of a study of molecular identifiers for immune sequencing clone quantification. TCRdb redid the calling of the PCR reads with MiXCR, one entry per CDR3 protein. The table shows about 67,000 distinct CDR3 sequences, with around a sixth occurring only once. This clonotype was observed a few times. A much larger clone lies a single base off, so this may be a read error. The CDR3 has 11 residues. Looked up from germline, CDR1 is SQVTM and CDR2 is ANQGSEA. V usage is TRBV29-1 and J usage is TRBJ2-2; D is tentatively TRBD1 or TRBD2 (5 bases each). Sequencing used naive CD8+ T cells from blood, with Jurkat cell RNA spiked in. The sample's subset: FACS-sorted CD8+CD4-CCR7+CD45RA+ naive T cells. This clonotype was obtained from a human donor in good health. Some libraries in this study had Jurkat cell RNA spiked in. The chain's CDR3 is CGAWDGGELFF. In DNA, the CDR3 is TGCGGCGCCTGGGACGGCGGGGAGCTGTTTTTT.